This entry lists 3 T cell receptor beta chains sequenced from one sample in a study of T cells in Graves' hyperthyroidism and ophthalmopathy. Using RNA transcripts as the source, TCR beta CDR3 regions were amplified. A first-round RT-PCR of the TCR CDR3 used the HTBI primer set. TCRdb itself ran the multiplex PCR reads through MiXCR, one entry per CDR3 protein. The data contain more than 250,000 distinct CDR3 sequences, about 15% of them singletons. The material sequenced was blood. These TCRs come from a woman between 50 and 59 years old with Graves' hyperthyroidism that later progressed to Graves' ophthalmopathy.

V usage is TRBV19 and J usage is TRBJ2-7; no clear D. Germline CDR1 LNHDA, CDR2 SQIVND (reference sequence). This CDR3 is 15 amino acids long. The V and J ends lost 1 base and 3 bases respectively, with 13 bases between them. The CDR3 protein is CASSIVGGGFYEQYF. CDR3 DNA: TGTGCCAGTAGTATAGTCGGCGGTGGCTTCTACGAGCAGTACTTC.

As concerns this clonotype: It may be a read error: a sequence one base away is much more abundant. The chain recombines TRBV12-3 or TRBV12-4 with TRBJ2-1; TRBD2 might be the D (5 bases). The length of the CDR3 is 14 residues. Deletions cut 4 bases from V and 5 bases from J, with 12 bases between. The CDR3 DNA reads as TGTGCCAGCAGTTCCCAGAGGGCGAACAATGAGCAGTTCTTC. Its translation is CASSSQRANNEQFF.

In its sample, this clonotype was seen many times. The chain combines TRBV20-1 with TRBJ2-3; weak D call: TRBD2 (6 bases). The length of the CDR3 is 14 residues. V was shortened by 3 bases and J by 3 bases, with 13 bases between the two germline ends. CDR1 and CDR2 (germline): DFQATT, SNEGSKA (reference sequence). CDR3 protein: CSASSGSGTDTQYF. The CDR3 DNA reads as TGCAGTGCTAGTTCCGGGAGCGGGACAGATACGCAGTATTTT.